This TCR beta chain was identified in a study of shared T cell receptors in the human thymus. This CDR3 has 14 residues. The V and J ends lost 6 bases and 2 bases, in that order; junction bases with no gene match: 4. CDR1 and CDR2 from the germline V gene are ENHRY and SYGVKD. Assay used: immunoSEQ multiplex PCR; TCRdb lists only in-frame clones, some missing. The repertoire has 600,000 to 900,000 clones, approximately 85% of them found once; the top ten carry roughly 0.01%. The same sample was also studied in work on human thymus T cells. That study reports: The thymus tissue came from resections taken during corrective heart surgery. Repertoires from thymus and blood appeared to show biased V and J gene usage. Among unrelated individuals, related research reported thymic repertoires that overlapped highly.

The J gene is TRBJ2-1, the V gene TRBV10-3; TRBD2 aligns across 7 bases. The TCR was taken from a girl under three years old with a congenital heart defect. Sequencing used thymocytes. CDR3 loop: CAISLGGTYNEQFF. The DNA of the CDR3 is TGTGCCATCAGCCTCGGGGGGACCTACAATGAGCAGTTCTTC.